One and the same sample provided the 4 T cell receptor beta chains below, sequenced in a study of cytomegalovirus exposure and HLA in healthy donors. The study ran its PCR with 60 Vbeta and 13 Jbeta primers. The assay was immunoSEQ multiplex PCR, and TCRdb's table has in-frame clones only and misses some. The sample has some 96,000 clones, approximately 76% seen once. Material: PBMCs. All receptors come from a man aged 40-50 years in good health and CMV-seronegative.

The chain recombines TRBV6-1 with TRBJ1-3; 8 nucleotides line up with TRBD1. The CDR3 has 15 amino acids. CDR1 and CDR2 from the germline V gene are MNHNS and SASEGT. With 4 bases clipped from V and 2 bases from J, the junction kept 4 bases outside the gene matches. CDR3 DNA: TGTGCCAGCAGTGTCGACAGGGGACCTGGAAACACCATATATTTT. Its protein product is CASSVDRGPGNTIYF.

The V gene is TRBV29-1, the J gene TRBJ2-7; D may be TRBD2 (6 bases). V lost 0 bases and J lost 6, with 15 bases in between. Germline values: CDR1 SQVTM, CDR2 ANQGSEA. The length of the CDR3 is 14 residues. The CDR3 region has the DNA TGCAGCGTTGAAGAAACCGGGCCGGGACTCGAGCAGTACTTC. This gives the protein CSVEETGPGLEQYF.

This clone was seen a few times. The genes are TRBV5-1 and TRBJ2-3; TRBD2 aligns across 10 bases. CDR3 length equals 15 residues. The germline CDR1 and CDR2 sequences are SGHRS and YFSETQ. Trimming took 4 bases from V and 2 from J; bases not matched to a gene: 4. CDR3 sequence reads: CASSPGLANTDTQYF. The CDR3 coding sequence is TGCGCCAGCAGCCCGGGACTAGCGAACACAGATACGCAGTATTTT.

CDR3 in amino acids: CASSQGWSPGGPADTQYF. In DNA, the CDR3 is TGCGCCAGCAGCCAAGGATGGTCACCGGGGGGGCCAGCAGATACGCAGTATTTT. The rearrangement links TRBV4-1 to TRBJ2-3; 8 positions agree with TRBD2. Germline CDR1 MGHRA, CDR2 YSYEKL. CDR3 size: 18 residues. J was trimmed by 4 bases and V by 1 base; bases with no gene match: 13.